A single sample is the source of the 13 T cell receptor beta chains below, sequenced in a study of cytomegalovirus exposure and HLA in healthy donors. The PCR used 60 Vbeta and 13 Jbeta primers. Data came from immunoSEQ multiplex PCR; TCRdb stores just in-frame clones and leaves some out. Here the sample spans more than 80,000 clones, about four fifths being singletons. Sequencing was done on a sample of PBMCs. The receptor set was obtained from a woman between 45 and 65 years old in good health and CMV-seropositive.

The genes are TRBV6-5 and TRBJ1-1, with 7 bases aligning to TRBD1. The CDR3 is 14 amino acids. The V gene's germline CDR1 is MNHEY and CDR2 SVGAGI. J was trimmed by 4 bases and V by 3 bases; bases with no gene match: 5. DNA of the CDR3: TGTGCCAGCAGTTATCGACAGGGTAGCACTGAAGCTTTCTTT. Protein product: CASSYRQGSTEAFF.

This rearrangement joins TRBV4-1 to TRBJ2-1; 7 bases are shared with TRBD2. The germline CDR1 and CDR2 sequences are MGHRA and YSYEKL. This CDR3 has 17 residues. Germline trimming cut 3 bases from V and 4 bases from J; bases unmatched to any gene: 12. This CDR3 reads CASSHYKLAGEYNEQFF. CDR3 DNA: TGCGCCAGCAGCCACTACAAGTTGGCGGGGGAGTACAATGAGCAGTTCTTC.

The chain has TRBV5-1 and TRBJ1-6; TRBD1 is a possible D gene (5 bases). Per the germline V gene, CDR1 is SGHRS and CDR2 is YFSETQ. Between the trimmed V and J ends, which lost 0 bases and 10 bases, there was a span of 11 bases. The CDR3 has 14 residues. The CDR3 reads CASSLEIGESPLHF. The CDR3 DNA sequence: TGCGCCAGCAGCTTGGAGATAGGGGAATCACCCCTCCACTTT.

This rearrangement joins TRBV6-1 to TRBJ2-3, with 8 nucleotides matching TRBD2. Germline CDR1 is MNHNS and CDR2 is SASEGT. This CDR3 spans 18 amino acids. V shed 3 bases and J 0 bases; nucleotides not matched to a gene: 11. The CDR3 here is CASSDGGLVLASTDTQYF. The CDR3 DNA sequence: TGTGCCAGCAGTGATGGGGGACTAGTACTCGCTAGCACAGATACGCAGTATTTT.

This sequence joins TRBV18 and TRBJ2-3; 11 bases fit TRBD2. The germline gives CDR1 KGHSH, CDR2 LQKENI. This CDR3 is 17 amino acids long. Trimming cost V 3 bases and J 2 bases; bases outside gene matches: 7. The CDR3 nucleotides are TGTGCCAGCTCACCCCTGACTAGCGGGGTGATCACAGATACGCAGTATTTT. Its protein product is CASSPLTSGVITDTQYF.

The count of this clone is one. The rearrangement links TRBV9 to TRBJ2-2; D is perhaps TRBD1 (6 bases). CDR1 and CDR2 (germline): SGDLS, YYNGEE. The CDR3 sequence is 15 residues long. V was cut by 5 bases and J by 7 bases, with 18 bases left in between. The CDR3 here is CASSRTAGLDGELFF. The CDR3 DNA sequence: TGTGCCAGCAGTAGGACAGCTGGACTTGACGGGGAGCTGTTTTTT.

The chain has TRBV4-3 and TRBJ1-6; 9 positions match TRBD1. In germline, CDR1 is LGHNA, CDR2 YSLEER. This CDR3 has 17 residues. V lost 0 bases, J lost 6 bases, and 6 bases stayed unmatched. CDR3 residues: CASSQDTRTGANSPLHF. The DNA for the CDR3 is TGCGCCAGCAGCCAAGATACAAGGACAGGGGCTAATTCACCCCTCCACTTT.

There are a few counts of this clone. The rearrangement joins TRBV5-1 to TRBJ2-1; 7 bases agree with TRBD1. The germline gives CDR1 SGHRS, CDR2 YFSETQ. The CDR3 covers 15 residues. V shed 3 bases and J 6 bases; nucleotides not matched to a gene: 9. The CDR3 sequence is CASSSTPDRVNEQFF. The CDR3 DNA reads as TGCGCCAGCAGCTCCACACCTGACAGGGTCAATGAGCAGTTCTTC.

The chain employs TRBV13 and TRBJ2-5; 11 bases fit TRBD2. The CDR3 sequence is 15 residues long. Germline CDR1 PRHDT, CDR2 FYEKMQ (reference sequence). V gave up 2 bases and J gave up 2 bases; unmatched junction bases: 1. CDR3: CASSLLAGGQETQYF. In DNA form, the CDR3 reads TGTGCCAGCAGCTTACTAGCGGGGGGTCAAGAGACCCAGTACTTC.

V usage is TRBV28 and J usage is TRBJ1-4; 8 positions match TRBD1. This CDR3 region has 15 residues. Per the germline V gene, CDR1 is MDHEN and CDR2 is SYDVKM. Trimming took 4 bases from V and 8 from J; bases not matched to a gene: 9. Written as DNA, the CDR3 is TGTGCCAGCAGTTCCGACAGGGGTTTAGGAGAAAAACTGTTTTTT. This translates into CASSSDRGLGEKLFF.

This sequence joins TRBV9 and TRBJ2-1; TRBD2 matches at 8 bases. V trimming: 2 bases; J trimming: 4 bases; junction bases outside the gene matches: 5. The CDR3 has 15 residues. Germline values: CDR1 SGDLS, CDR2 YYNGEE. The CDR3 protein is CASSVGGLGYNEQFF. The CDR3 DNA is TGTGCCAGCAGCGTGGGGGGACTAGGGTACAATGAGCAGTTCTTC.

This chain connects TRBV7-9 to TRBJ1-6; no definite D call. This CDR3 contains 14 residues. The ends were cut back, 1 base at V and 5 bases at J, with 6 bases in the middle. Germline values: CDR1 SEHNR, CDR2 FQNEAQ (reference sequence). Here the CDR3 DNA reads TGTGCCAGCAGCTTAGGAGGAGATAATTCACCCCTCCACTTT. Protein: CASSLGGDNSPLHF.

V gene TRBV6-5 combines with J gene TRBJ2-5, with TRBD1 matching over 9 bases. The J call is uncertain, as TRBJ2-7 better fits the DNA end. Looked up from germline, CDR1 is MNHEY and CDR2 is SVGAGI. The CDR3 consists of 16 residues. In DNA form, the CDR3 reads TGTGCCAGCAGTTACTTTCCGGGACAGGGAATCTACGAGCAGTACTTC. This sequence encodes CASSYFPGQGIYEQYF.